The rows below give T cell receptor beta chains drawn from one sample of a study of glioma-infiltrating T cells after dendritic cell vaccination. Here immunoSEQ multiplex PCR was the method, and the copy in TCRdb shows in-frame clones only, minus some. Of tens of thousands of clones detected, around 80% appear once; the ten largest clones hold 2.1%. Specimen: blood, collected before dendritic cell vaccination. These receptors were taken from a human donor with glioblastoma. The CDR3 runs from the conserved cysteine through the conserved F or W. D genes are given only for firm matches. The size of a clone is reported for some rows only, either as once, few or many, or as a class for expanded clones.

v_call,cdr3_length,clone_size,d_call,j_call,cdr3_nt,cdr3_aa
TRBV2,16,-,TRBD1,TRBJ2-7,TGTGCCAGCAGTCCCCGGGGACAGTTTAGCTCCTACGAGCAGTACTTC,CASSPRGQFSSYEQYF
TRBV11-3,16,once,-,TRBJ2-2,TGTGCCAGCAGCTTACAGGCACAGGATAACACCGGGGAGCTGTTTTTT,CASSLQAQDNTGELFF
TRBV4-2,17,few,-,TRBJ2-3,TGTGCCAGCAGCCAAGAAGGGGGCGGGGGGTCCACAGATACGCAGTATTTT,CASSQEGGGGSTDTQYF
TRBV7-6,16,-,TRBD2,TRBJ2-1,TGTGCCAGCAGCTTAGTTACGGGGGGGGGTTACAATGAGCAGTTCTTC,CASSLVTGGGYNEQFF
TRBV5-1,16,-,TRBD1,TRBJ1-1,TGCGCCAGCAGCCCTCGGGACAGCTACATGAACACTGAAGCTTTCTTT,CASSPRDSYMNTEAFF
TRBV18,16,-,TRBD1,TRBJ2-2,TGTGCCAGCTCACCTTCGGGACAGGGGAACACCGGGGAGCTGTTTTTT,CASSPSGQGNTGELFF
TRBV6-1,17,-,-,TRBJ1-4,TGTGCCAGCAGTGCCCGAAGGGGGACACCAACTAATGAAAAACTGTTTTTT,CASSARRGTPTNEKLFF
TRBV6-5,14,-,TRBD2,TRBJ2-1,TGTGCCAGCAGTTTAGTTAGCGGGGGGGCGTTACAGTTCTTC,CASSLVSGGALQFF
TRBV7-8,17,few,TRBD2,TRBJ2-1,TGTGCCAGCAGCTCTGGACTACTAGCGTTTTCCTACAATGAGCAGTTCTTC,CASSSGLLAFSYNEQFF
TRBV18,14,few,TRBD1,TRBJ2-5,TGTGCCAGCTCACCACGACAGGGTCAAGAGACCCAGTACTTC,CASSPRQGQETQYF
TRBV6-4,15,medium-sized,TRBD1,TRBJ2-1,TGTGCCAGCAGTGGCGGGACAGGGGGCTACAATGAGCAGTTCTTC,CASSGGTGGYNEQFF
TRBV6-5,15,once,-,TRBJ2-2,TGTGCCAGCAGTGTGACGGACAGTCCAACCGGGGAGCTGTTTTTT,CASSVTDSPTGELFF
TRBV25-1,14,-,-,TRBJ2-3,TGTGCCAGCAGTGGCGGAACTAGCACAGATACGCAGTATTTT,CASSGGTSTDTQYF
TRBV5-1,15,-,-,TRBJ1-4,TGCGCCAGCAGCCGAGGGTGGGGAGACGGTGAAAAACTGTTTTTT,CASSRGWGDGEKLFF
TRBV7-3,15,few,TRBD2,TRBJ2-1,TGTGCCAGCAGCTCCGGACTAGCGGCGTACAATGAGCAGTTCTTC,CASSSGLAAYNEQFF
TRBV20-1,10,-,-,TRBJ2-5,TGCAGTGCTCGTCAAGAGACCCAGTACTTC,CSARQETQYF
TRBV4-1,15,once,TRBD2,TRBJ2-5,TGCGCCAGCAGCCAGTCGGGACTAGCTACGGAGACCCAGTACTTC,CASSQSGLATETQYF
TRBV23-1,12,once,TRBD1,TRBJ1-5,TGCGCCAGGGGACAGCGGCGCCAGCCCCAGCATTTT,CARGQRRQPQHF
TRBV2,15,-,TRBD1,TRBJ2-7,TGTGCCAGCACCGGCGGGACAGGGAATTCTCGCGAGCAGTACTTC,CASTGGTGNSREQYF
TRBV19,15,-,-,TRBJ1-2,TGTGCCAGTAGTATATTGGGACACCCGAACTATGGCTACACCTTC,CASSILGHPNYGYTF
TRBV11-2,17,-,TRBD2,TRBJ2-5,TGTGCCAGCAGCTTAGGTTTGACTAGCGGGAGCCGGGAGACCCAGTACTTC,CASSLGLTSGSRETQYF
TRBV18,16,-,-,TRBJ1-6,TGTGCCAGCTCACCCTTACCAGGGGTGGAAAATTCACCCCTCCACTTT,CASSPLPGVENSPLHF
TRBV9,17,-,TRBD2,TRBJ2-1,TGTGCCAGCAGCGGATCACTAGCGGGGCACTCCTACAATGAGCAGTTCTTC,CASSGSLAGHSYNEQFF
TRBV7-9,16,once,TRBD2,TRBJ2-2,TGTGCCAGCAGCCCTCCGGGACTAGTCCTCACCGGGGAGCTGTTTTTT,CASSPPGLVLTGELFF
TRBV19,15,few,TRBD1,TRBJ2-1,TGTGCCAGTGCTCGGGACAGGGGAACCTACAATGAGCAGTTCTTC,CASARDRGTYNEQFF
TRBV30,14,-,-,TRBJ2-1,TGTGCCTGGAGTTCCGACTCCATTTACAATGAGCAGTTCTTC,CAWSSDSIYNEQFF
TRBV27,14,-,TRBD2,TRBJ2-1,TGTGCCAGCAGTTTAGGGGGACTAAACAATGAGCAGTTCTTC,CASSLGGLNNEQFF
TRBV7-9,15,-,-,TRBJ1-2,TGTGCCAGCAGCTTAGGCTCCAGGTCCCCCTATGGCTACACCTTC,CASSLGSRSPYGYTF
TRBV5-1,15,-,-,TRBJ1-4,TGCGCCAGCAGCTTAGGTCAACAGTTTAATGAAAAACTGTTTTTT,CASSLGQQFNEKLFF
TRBV5-1,16,once,TRBD2,TRBJ2-2,TGCGCCAGCAGCTTGGTTCTAGCGGGTAACACCGGGGAGCTGTTTTTT,CASSLVLAGNTGELFF
TRBV5-4,16,-,TRBD2,TRBJ2-3,TGTGCCAGCAGCGCGAAACTAGCGGGGGGGCCAGATACGCAGTATTTT,CASSAKLAGGPDTQYF
TRBV5-4,15,-,-,TRBJ1-1,TGTGCCAGCAGTTCAGAAGACACTTTAGGCACTGAAGCTTTCTTT,CASSSEDTLGTEAFF
TRBV18,20,-,TRBD2,TRBJ2-4,TGTGCCAGCTCACCGGAGCCTCCTCGGTTCGGGAGGCGAGCCAAAAACATTCAGTACTTC,CASSPEPPRFGRRAKNIQYF
TRBV19,16,-,TRBD1,TRBJ1-4,TGTGCCAGTTCCCGGGACAGGGGGCGGACTAATGAAAAACTGTTTTTT,CASSRDRGRTNEKLFF
TRBV28,13,-,-,TRBJ1-5,TGTGCCAGCAGTTCAATGGACAGAAGGGCCCAGCATTTT,CASSSMDRRAQHF
TRBV29-1,12,few,-,TRBJ1-1,TGCAGCGTTGCGCGGGGAGACACTGAAGCTTTCTTT,CSVARGDTEAFF
TRBV11-2,17,-,TRBD1,TRBJ2-3,TGTGCCAGCAGCTTCTCTCTCGGACAGGGGATAGATAATACGCAGTATTTT,CASSFSLGQGIDNTQYF
TRBV28,12,few,TRBD1,TRBJ1-5,TGTGCCAGCAGGGGACAGAATCAGCCCCAGCATTTT,CASRGQNQPQHF
TRBV7-3,15,-,TRBD2,TRBJ2-1,TGTGCCAGCACCGTTGTAGCGGGAGTTAGAGGGGAGCAGTTCTTC,CASTVVAGVRGEQFF
TRBV7-3,15,-,-,TRBJ1-2,TGTGCCAGCAGCTTATTAGGGGCTCCTAACTATGGCTACACCTTC,CASSLLGAPNYGYTF
TRBV11-2,16,few,-,TRBJ2-1,TGTGCCAGCAGCTTAGCTTCGGGAGATTCCTACAATGAGCAGTTCTTC,CASSLASGDSYNEQFF
TRBV2,15,-,TRBD1,TRBJ2-5,TGTGCCAGCAGTACCGAGGTGGGACAGCAAGAGACCCAGTACTTC,CASSTEVGQQETQYF
TRBV4-2,14,-,-,TRBJ1-1,TGTGCCAGCAGCCGTTCGACAGAGAACACTGAAGCTTTCTTT,CASSRSTENTEAFF
TRBV9,18,-,TRBD2,TRBJ2-2,TGTGCCAGCAGCGTAGGACTAGCGGGAGGAACGAACACCGGGGAGCTGTTTTTT,CASSVGLAGGTNTGELFF
TRBV10-3,14,-,TRBD2,TRBJ2-1,TGTGCCATCAGTTCCCGGGACTACTACAATGAGCAGTTCTTC,CAISSRDYYNEQFF
TRBV11-3,13,-,-,TRBJ2-2,TGTGCCAGCAGCTTTGAGGGAACCGGGGAGCTGTTTTTT,CASSFEGTGELFF
TRBV18,16,-,TRBD1,TRBJ2-7,TGTGCCAGCTCACCACTGCCGGGACAGGGAACCTACGAGCAGTACTTC,CASSPLPGQGTYEQYF
TRBV27,15,few,-,TRBJ2-7,TGTGCCAGCAGTTTATCATCGGCCGCGGGGTACGAGCAGTACTTC,CASSLSSAAGYEQYF
TRBV13,18,-,TRBD2,TRBJ2-1,TGTGCCAGCACCTCCGGGACTAGCGGGGTGAGCTCCTACAATGAGCAGTTCTTC,CASTSGTSGVSSYNEQFF
TRBV27,15,-,-,TRBJ1-5,TGTGCCAGCAGTTTATCGTCCAGGGTGGATCAGCCCCAGCATTTT,CASSLSSRVDQPQHF
TRBV7-2,16,once,TRBD1,TRBJ2-3,TGTGCCAGCAGCTTCGCCCTTGGACAGGTCACAGATACGCAGTATTTT,CASSFALGQVTDTQYF
TRBV6-5,13,-,-,TRBJ1-5,TGTGCCAGCAGTGCTCCGACAGGTCAGCCCCAGCATTTT,CASSAPTGQPQHF
TRBV5-4,17,-,-,TRBJ2-3,TGTGCCAGCAGCCCCTTCCTCGGGCGGGGAGACACAGATACGCAGTATTTT,CASSPFLGRGDTDTQYF
TRBV2,13,-,-,TRBJ1-2,TGTGCCAGCAGTGCCCGGGTTGACTATGGCTACACCTTC,CASSARVDYGYTF